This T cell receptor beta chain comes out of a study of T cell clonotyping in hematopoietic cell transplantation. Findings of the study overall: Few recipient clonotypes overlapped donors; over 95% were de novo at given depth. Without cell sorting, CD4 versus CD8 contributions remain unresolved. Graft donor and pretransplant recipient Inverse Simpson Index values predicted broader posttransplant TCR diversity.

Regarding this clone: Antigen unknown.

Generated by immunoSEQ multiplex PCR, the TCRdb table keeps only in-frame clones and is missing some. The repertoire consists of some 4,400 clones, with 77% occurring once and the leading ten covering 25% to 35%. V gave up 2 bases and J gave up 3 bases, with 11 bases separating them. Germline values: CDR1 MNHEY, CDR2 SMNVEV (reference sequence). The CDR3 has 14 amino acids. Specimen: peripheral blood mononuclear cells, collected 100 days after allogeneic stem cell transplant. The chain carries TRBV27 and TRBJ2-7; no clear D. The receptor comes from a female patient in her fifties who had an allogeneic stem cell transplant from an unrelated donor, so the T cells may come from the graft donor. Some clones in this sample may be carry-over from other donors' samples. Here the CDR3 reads CASSLKWPFYEQYF. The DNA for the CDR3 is TGTGCCAGCAGTTTAAAATGGCCCTTCTACGAGCAGTACTTC.